The text below deals with one TCR beta chain. The antigen is not known. The likely explanation is a read error, given a far larger clone one base away. These data come from a study of regulatory T cells in long-lasting Graves disease. V lost 5 bases to trimming and J lost 10 bases; unmatched junction nucleotides: 14. Germline V gene sequence: CDR1 SGHTA, CDR2 FQGNSA. This CDR3 spans 15 amino acids. Arm-PCR with iRepertoire HTBI primers amplified the CDR3 regions for these TCR beta libraries. Original methodology: Sequenced samples collectively carried 62 TRBV and 15 or so TRBJ segments. TCRdb used MiXCR to reprocess the multiplex PCR reads, holding one entry per CDR3 protein. TCRdb, not the original authors, processed these V and J calls. The sample has 200,000 to 250,000 distinct CDR3 sequences; just over 20% are singletons. The time point is: newly diagnosed GD, antithyroid drugs for less than 3 months. The authors made the TCR library using RNA they extracted from PBMCs.

Findings and limits, study-wide: Between persistent patients, thousands of public clonotypes were shared, exceeding the roughly 920 shared between new patients. Favored usage of TRBV28, TRBJ1-2 and TRBJ2-5 was recorded in persistent disease.

The sample was peripheral blood mononuclear cells (PBMCs), taken at new diagnosis, from a patient treated with antithyroid drugs. The clonotype was recovered from a female donor with Graves disease. The chain links TRBV7-2 to TRBJ2-1; 7 nucleotides align to TRBD1. This chain's CDR3 is CASSLPNRGGYEQFF. In DNA, the CDR3 is TGTGCCAGCAGCCTACCAAACAGGGGCGGCTACGAGCAGTTCTTC.